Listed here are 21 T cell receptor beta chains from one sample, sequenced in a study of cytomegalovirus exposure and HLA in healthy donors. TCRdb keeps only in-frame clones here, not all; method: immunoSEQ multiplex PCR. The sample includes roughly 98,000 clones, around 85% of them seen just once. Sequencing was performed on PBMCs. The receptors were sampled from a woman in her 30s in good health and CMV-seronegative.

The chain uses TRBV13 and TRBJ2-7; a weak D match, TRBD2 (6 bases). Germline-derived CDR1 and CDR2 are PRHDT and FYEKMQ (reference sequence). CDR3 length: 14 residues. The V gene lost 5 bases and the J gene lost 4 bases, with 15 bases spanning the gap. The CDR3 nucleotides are TGTGCCAGCAGCCGTACGGGACTTGCATACGAGCAGTACTTC. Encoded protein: CASSRTGLAYEQYF.

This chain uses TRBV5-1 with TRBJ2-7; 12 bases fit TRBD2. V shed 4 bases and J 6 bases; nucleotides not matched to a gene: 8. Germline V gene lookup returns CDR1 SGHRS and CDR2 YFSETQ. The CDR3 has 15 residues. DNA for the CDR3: TGCGCCAGCAGCGAGCTAGCGGGAGGGCCTAGCGAGCAGTACTTC. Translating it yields CASSELAGGPSEQYF.

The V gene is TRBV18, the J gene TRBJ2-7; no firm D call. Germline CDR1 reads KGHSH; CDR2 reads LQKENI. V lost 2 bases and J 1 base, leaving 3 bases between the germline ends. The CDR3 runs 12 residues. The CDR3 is CASSPTSYEQYF. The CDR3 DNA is TGTGCCAGCTCACCAACTTCCTACGAGCAGTACTTC.

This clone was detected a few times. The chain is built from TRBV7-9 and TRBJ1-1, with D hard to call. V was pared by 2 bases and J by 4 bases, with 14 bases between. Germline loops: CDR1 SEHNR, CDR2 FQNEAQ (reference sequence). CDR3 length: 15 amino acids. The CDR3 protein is CASSLRAIRGTEAFF. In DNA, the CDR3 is TGTGCCAGCAGCTTACGGGCTATCCGGGGCACTGAAGCTTTCTTT.

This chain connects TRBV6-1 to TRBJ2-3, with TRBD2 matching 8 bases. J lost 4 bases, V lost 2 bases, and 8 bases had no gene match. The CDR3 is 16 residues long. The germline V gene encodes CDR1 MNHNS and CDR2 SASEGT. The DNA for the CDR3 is TGTGCCAGCAGTGAAATAGGGCCGGGGGGGGCAGATACGCAGTATTTT. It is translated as CASSEIGPGGADTQYF.

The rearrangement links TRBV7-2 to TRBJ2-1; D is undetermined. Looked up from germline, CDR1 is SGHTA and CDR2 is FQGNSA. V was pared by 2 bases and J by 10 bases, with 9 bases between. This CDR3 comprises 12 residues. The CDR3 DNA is TGTGCCAGCAGCTTAATAACATCCGAGCAGTTCTTC. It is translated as CASSLITSEQFF.

CDR3 region: CASSLALIGGQPQHF. The CDR3 DNA follows: TGTGCCAGCAGCTTAGCGCTTATAGGGGGTCAGCCCCAGCATTTT. V gene TRBV7-2 combines with J gene TRBJ1-5, with D perhaps matching TRBD1 (6 bases). The CDR3 runs 15 residues. The germline V and J ends were trimmed by 0 bases and 6 bases, with 12 bases remaining between them. CDR1 and CDR2 (germline): SGHTA, FQGNSA.

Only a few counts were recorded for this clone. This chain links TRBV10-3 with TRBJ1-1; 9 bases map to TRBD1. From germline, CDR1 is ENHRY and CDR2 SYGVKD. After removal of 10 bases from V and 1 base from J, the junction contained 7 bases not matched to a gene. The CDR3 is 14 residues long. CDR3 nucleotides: TGTGCCACCCGGACAGGGGCACAGAACACTGAAGCTTTCTTT. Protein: CATRTGAQNTEAFF.

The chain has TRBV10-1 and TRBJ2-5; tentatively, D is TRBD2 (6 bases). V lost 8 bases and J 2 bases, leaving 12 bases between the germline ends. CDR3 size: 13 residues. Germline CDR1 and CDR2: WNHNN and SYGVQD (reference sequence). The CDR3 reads CASLGGLQETQYF. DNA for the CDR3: TGCGCCAGCCTGGGGGGACTTCAAGAGACCCAGTACTTC.

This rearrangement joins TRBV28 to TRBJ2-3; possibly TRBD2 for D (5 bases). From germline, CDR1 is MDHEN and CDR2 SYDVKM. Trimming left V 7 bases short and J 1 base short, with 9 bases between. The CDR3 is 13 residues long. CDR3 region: CASIAGGTDTQYF. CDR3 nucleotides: TGTGCCAGCATCGCGGGCGGCACAGATACGCAGTATTTT.

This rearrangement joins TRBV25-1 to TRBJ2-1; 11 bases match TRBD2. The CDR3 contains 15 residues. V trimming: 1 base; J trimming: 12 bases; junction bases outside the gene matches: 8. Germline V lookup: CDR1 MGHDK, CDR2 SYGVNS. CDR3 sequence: CASSESRTSGSGQFF. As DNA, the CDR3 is TGTGCCAGCAGTGAATCTCGGACTAGCGGGTCTGGGCAGTTCTTC.

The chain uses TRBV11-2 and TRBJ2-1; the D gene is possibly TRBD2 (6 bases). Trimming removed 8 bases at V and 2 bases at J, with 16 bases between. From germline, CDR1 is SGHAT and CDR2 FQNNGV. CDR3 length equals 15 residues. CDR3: CASSAYSGAYNEQFF. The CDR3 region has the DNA TGTGCCAGCTCTGCGTATAGCGGAGCCTACAATGAGCAGTTCTTC.

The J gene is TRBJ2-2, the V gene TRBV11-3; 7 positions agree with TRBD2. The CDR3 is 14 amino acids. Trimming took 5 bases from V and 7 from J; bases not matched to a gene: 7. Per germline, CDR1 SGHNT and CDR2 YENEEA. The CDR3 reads CASSPGLVRGELFF. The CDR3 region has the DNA TGTGCCAGCAGCCCAGGACTAGTTCGCGGGGAGCTGTTTTTT.

The CDR3, as DNA: TGTGCCAGCAGTTACTCGGCAGGGGGAGAGACCCAGTACTTC. Protein: CASSYSAGGETQYF. This chain joins TRBV6-7 and TRBJ2-5, with 7 bases lining up with TRBD1. TRBV6-7 is an ORF; its function is uncertain. The CDR3 contains 14 residues. Trimming removed 0 bases from V and 4 bases from J; junction bases left unmatched: 2.

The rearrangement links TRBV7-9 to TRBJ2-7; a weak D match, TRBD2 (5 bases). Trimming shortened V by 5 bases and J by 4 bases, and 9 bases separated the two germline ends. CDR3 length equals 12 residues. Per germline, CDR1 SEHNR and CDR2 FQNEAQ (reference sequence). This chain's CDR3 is CASSRREYEQYF. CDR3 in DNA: TGTGCCAGCAGCCGTAGGGAGTACGAGCAGTACTTC.

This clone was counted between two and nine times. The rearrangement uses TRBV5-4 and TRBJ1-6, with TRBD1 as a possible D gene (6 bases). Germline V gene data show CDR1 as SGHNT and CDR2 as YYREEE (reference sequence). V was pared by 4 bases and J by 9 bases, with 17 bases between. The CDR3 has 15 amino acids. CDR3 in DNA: TGTGCCAGCAGCAAACGGACAGTTTCCAGTTCACCCCTCCACTTT. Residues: CASSKRTVSSSPLHF.

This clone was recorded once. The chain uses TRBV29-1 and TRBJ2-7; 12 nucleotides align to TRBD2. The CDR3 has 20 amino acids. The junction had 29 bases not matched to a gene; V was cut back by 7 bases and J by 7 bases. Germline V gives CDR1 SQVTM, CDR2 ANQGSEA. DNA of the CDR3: TGCAGCGCCCCTCCTAGCGGGAGGGCCCGCACCTTACATGGGGGAGAAGAGCAGTACTTC. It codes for CSAPPSGRARTLHGGEEQYF.

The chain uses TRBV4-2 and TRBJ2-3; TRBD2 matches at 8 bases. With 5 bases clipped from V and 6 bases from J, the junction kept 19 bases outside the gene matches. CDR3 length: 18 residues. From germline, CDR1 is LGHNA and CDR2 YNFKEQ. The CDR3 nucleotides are TGTGCCAGCAGCACCGACCCCGGCTTGCGGGGGGCGGCGGATACGCAGTATTTT. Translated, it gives CASSTDPGLRGAADTQYF.

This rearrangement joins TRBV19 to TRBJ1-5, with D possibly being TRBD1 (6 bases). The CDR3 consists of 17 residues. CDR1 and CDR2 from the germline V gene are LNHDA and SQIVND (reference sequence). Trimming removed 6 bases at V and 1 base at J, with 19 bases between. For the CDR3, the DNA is TGTGCCAGTAGCTCATATTCGGGGGGGGCGAGCAATCAGCCCCAGCATTTT. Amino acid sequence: CASSSYSGGASNQPQHF.

CDR3 DNA sequence: TGTGCCAGCAGTTTCGAGGGGGCCCAGAATCAGCCCCAGCATTTT. Translated: CASSFEGAQNQPQHF. This rearrangement joins TRBV7-2 to TRBJ1-5; 7 nucleotides line up with TRBD1. Germline V gene lookup returns CDR1 SGHTA and CDR2 FQGNSA. Trimming removed 6 bases from V and 4 bases from J; junction bases left unmatched: 9. CDR3 length: 15 amino acids.

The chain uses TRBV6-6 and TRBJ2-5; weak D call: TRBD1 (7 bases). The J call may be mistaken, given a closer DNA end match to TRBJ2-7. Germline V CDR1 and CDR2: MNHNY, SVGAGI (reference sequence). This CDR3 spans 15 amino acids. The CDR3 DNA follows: TGTGCCAGCAGTTACTCAGGAGGGGGCGGATACGAGCAGTACTTC. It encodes CASSYSGGGGYEQYF.